The sequence of this TCR beta chain was determined in a study of blood T cell repertoires in COVID-19. Libraries were prepared by immunoSEQ multiplex PCR; TCRdb keeps only in-frame clonotypes and omits some of them. The sample has about 270,000 clones; roughly 86% are singletons. V shed 0 bases, J shed 11 bases, and the junction held 15 bases outside the gene matches. Germline V gives CDR1 SGHNT, CDR2 YYREEE (reference sequence). This CDR3 has 16 amino acids. V gene TRBV5-4 combines with J gene TRBJ1-1, with 8 bases fitting TRBD1. Source material: peripheral blood. This receptor was identified in a man aged 35 to 55 with active or convalescent COVID-19. The CDR3, as DNA: TGTGCCAGCAGCTTGGCCGGCGCAGGGGGCTCCCGGGTGGCTTTCTTT. Protein sequence: CASSLAGAGGSRVAFF.